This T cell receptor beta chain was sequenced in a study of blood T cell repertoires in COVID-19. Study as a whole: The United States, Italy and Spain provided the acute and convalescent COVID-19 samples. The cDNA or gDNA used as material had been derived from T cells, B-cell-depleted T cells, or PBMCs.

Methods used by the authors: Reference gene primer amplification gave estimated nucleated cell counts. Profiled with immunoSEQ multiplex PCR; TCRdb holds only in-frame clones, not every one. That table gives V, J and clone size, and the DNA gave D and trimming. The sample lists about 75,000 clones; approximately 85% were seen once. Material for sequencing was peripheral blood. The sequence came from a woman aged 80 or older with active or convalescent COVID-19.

CDR3 DNA: TGTGCCAGCAGCTATGGGGGGGTGCAAGAGACCCAGTACTTC. Amino acids: CASSYGGVQETQYF. This chain connects TRBV7-2 to TRBJ2-5; 7 positions agree with TRBD2. The germline V gene has CDR1 SGHTA and CDR2 FQGNSA. The V gene end was trimmed by 4 bases and the J gene end by 2 bases; junction bases not matched to a gene: 4. The CDR3 loop spans 14 amino acids.